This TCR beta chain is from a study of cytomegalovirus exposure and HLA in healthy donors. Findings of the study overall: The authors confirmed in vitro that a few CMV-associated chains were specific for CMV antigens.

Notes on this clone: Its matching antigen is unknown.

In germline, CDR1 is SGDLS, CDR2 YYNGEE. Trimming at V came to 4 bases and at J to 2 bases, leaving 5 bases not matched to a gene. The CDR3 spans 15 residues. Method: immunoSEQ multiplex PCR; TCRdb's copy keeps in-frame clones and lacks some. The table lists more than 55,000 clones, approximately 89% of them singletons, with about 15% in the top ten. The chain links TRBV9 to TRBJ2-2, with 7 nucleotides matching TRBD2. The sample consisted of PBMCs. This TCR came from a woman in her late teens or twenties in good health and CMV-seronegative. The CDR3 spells CASSPSGINTGELFF. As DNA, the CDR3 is TGTGCCAGCAGCCCGAGCGGGATTAACACCGGGGAGCTGTTTTTT.